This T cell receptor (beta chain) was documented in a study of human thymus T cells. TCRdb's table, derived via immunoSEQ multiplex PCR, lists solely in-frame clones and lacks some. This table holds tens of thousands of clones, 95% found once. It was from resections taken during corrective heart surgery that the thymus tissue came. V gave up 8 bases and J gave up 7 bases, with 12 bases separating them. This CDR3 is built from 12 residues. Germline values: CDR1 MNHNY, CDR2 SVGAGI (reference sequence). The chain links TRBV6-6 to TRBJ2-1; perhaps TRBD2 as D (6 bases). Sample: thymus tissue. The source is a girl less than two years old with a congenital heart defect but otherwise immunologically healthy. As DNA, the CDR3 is TGTGCCAGCGGAATAGCGGTAAATGAGCAGTTCTTC. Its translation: CASGIAVNEQFF.